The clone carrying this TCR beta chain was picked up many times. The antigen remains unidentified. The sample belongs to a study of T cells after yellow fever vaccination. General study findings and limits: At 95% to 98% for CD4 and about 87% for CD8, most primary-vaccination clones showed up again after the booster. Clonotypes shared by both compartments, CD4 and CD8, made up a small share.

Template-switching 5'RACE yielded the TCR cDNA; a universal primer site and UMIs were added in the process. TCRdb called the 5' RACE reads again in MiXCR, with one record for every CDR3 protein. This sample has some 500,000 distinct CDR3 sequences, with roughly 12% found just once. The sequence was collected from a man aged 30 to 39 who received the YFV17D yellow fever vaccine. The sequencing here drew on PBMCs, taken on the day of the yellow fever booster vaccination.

CDR3 DNA sequence: TGCGCCAGCAGCCGTGGACAGGGGAGCACAGATACGCAGTATTTT. It encodes CASSRGQGSTDTQYF. This chain uses TRBV5-1 with TRBJ2-3; TRBD1 aligns across 9 bases. The CDR3 is 15 residues long. CDR1 and CDR2 (germline): SGHRS, YFSETQ. V lost 4 bases and J lost 0; bases outside the gene matches: 3. Supplemented by reference TRBV5-1 and TRBJ2-3, the full variable domain reads KAGVTQTPRYLIKTRGQQVTLSCSPISGHRSVSWYQQTPGQGLQFLFEYFSETQRNKGNFPGRFSGRQFSNSRSEMNVSTLELGDSALYLCASSRGQGSTDTQYFGPGTRLTVL.